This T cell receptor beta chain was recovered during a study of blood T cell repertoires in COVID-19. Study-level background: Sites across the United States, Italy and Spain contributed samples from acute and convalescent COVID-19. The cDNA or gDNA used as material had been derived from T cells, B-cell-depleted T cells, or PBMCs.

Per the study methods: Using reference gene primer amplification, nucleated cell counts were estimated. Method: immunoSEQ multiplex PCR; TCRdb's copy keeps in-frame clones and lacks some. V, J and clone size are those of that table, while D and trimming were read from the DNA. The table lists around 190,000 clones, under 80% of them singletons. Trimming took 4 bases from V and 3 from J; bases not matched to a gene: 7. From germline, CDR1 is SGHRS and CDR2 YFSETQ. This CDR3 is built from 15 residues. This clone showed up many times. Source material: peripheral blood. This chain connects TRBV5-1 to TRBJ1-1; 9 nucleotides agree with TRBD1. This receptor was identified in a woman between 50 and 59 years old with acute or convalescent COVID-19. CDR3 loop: CASSPGQGRDTEAFF. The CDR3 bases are TGCGCCAGCAGCCCAGGACAGGGGCGGGACACTGAAGCTTTCTTT.